The 21 T cell receptor beta chains below all came from one sample that was sequenced in a study of blood T cells in healthy people across ages. The use of a sample-barcoded 5' primer and a J-beta primer mix characterized a second PCR of about 7 to 12 cycles. A single record per CDR3 protein comes from TCRdb applying MiXCR to the 5' RACE reads. The sample lists around 650,000 distinct CDR3 sequences; around two fifths were seen once. The sample taken for sequencing was blood. The receptors stem from a man aged 80 or over in good health.

V gene TRBV7-2 combines with J gene TRBJ2-3; TRBD2 agrees at 9 bases. The ends lost 4 bases at V and 0 bases at J; junction bases unmatched: 5. Per the germline V gene, CDR1 is SGHTA and CDR2 is FQGNSA. The CDR3 has 16 residues. CDR3 region: CASSSQAGGSTDTQYF. CDR3 bases: TGTGCCAGCAGCTCCCAAGCGGGGGGTAGCACAGATACGCAGTATTTT.

This clonotype was found once. The CDR3 carries no conserved terminal phenylalanine or tryptophan, so it likely arises from a read error. J is TRBJ2-5 and V is TRBV6-6; no definite D call. The germline CDR1 and CDR2 sequences are MNHNY and SVGAGI (reference sequence). The CDR3 is 12 amino acids. V gave up 2 bases and J gave up 5 bases, with 6 bases separating them. The CDR3 DNA sequence: TGTGCCAGCAGTTACGCGCAGGAGACCCAGTACGTC. Protein sequence: CASSYAQETQYV.

This clonotype was found once. This sequence joins TRBV6-2 or TRBV6-3 and TRBJ2-7; unclear D gene. Germline CDR1 is MNHEY and CDR2 is SVGEGT. The CDR3 sequence is 11 residues long. Deletions cut 8 bases from V and 7 bases from J, with 12 bases between. The CDR3 loop reads CASALGWEQYF. The CDR3 nucleotides read TGTGCCAGCGCCCTAGGGTGGGAGCAGTACTTC.

The chain is built from TRBV7-2 and TRBJ2-3; 11 bases are a match to TRBD1. This CDR3 is 15 amino acids long. Per the germline V gene, CDR1 is SGHTA and CDR2 is FQGNSA. The junction had 7 bases not matched to a gene; V was cut back by 7 bases and J by 4 bases. CDR3 residues: CASTPWGQGADTQYF. DNA for the CDR3: TGTGCCAGCACCCCTTGGGGACAGGGGGCAGATACGCAGTATTTT.

The chain uses TRBV28 and TRBJ2-1, with TRBD2 matching 13 bases. The CDR3 length is 22 residues. CDR1 and CDR2 (germline): MDHEN, SYDVKM. With V trimmed by 3 bases and J by 9 bases, 26 bases remained unmatched. CDR3 in DNA: TGTGCCAGCAGTTTCTGGAATCCTCGGATGGCCCGAACTAGCGGGAGGGCCGGTGAGCAGTTCTTC. Amino acids: CASSFWNPRMARTSGRAGEQFF.

The chain couples TRBV7-2 to TRBJ2-5; D not certain. Trimming pared 4 bases from V and 5 bases from J, leaving 8 bases between. Germline CDR1 SGHTA, CDR2 FQGNSA. CDR3 length: 12 amino acids. The CDR3 is CASSSERETQYF. CDR3 nucleotides: TGTGCCAGCAGCTCCGAAAGGGAGACCCAGTACTTC.

The V call is TRBV29-1, the J call TRBJ2-5; D call uncertain. CDR3 size: 12 residues. The germline V and J ends were trimmed by 3 bases and 2 bases, with 7 bases remaining between them. Germline V gene sequence: CDR1 SQVTM, CDR2 ANQGSEA. The DNA of the CDR3 is TGCAGCGTTGACTACTCACAAGAGACCCAGTACTTC. This translates into CSVDYSQETQYF.

The rearrangement joins TRBV7-2 to TRBJ2-3, with 7 bases matching TRBD1. V shed 4 bases and J 4 bases; nucleotides not matched to a gene: 11. Germline CDR1 and CDR2: SGHTA and FQGNSA. The CDR3 covers 16 residues. The DNA for the CDR3 is TGTGCCAGCAGCTCCGCCCCCTGGACAGGTTCAGATACGCAGTATTTT. As protein: CASSSAPWTGSDTQYF.

For this clonotype: Relative to the germline gene, one junction end is altered; a read error may explain this. The chain recombines TRBV5-1 with TRBJ2-1; TRBD2 agrees at 9 bases. The germline V gene encodes CDR1 SGHRS and CDR2 YFSETQ. CDR3 length: 18 residues. CDR3 region: CAGSPKGASGESYNEQFF. CDR3 DNA sequence: TGCGCCGGCAGCCCGAAGGGGGCTAGCGGGGAGTCCTACAATGAGCAGTTCTTC.

This chain uses TRBV7-9 with TRBJ1-1, with D tentatively TRBD1 (5 bases). The CDR3 is made up of 13 amino acids. The V end was cut by 2 bases, the J end by 5 bases, with 9 bases between. Germline V gene sequence: CDR1 SEHNR, CDR2 FQNEAQ (reference sequence). The CDR3 spells CASSLMGDTEAFF. In DNA form, the CDR3 reads TGTGCCAGCAGCTTAATGGGGGATACTGAAGCTTTCTTT.

This clonotype has more than one count but fewer than ten. CDR3 DNA: TGCAGTGCTAGCTTATACGGGCGCGGGGCCAATAGGGGCACAGATACGCAGTATTTT. This translates into CSASLYGRGANRGTDTQYF. J is TRBJ2-3 and V is TRBV20-1; possible D gene TRBD2, 6 bases. Germline CDR1 DFQATT, CDR2 SNEGSKA (reference sequence). This CDR3 has 19 residues. Between the trimmed V and J ends, which lost 3 bases and 1 base, there was a span of 26 bases.

The chain is built from TRBV29-1 and TRBJ1-2, with D unclear. V gave up 1 base and J gave up 2 bases, with 17 bases separating them. The CDR3 is made up of 16 amino acids. The germline CDR1 and CDR2 sequences are SQVTM and ANQGSEA. CDR3 loop: CSVEAIGKESNYGYTF. CDR3 sequence (DNA): TGCAGCGTTGAAGCAATCGGGAAGGAATCAAACTATGGCTACACCTTC.

This clonotype was seen only a few times. V and J are TRBV6-2 or TRBV6-3 and TRBJ2-7; perhaps TRBD2 as D (5 bases). Germline V lookup: CDR1 MNHEY, CDR2 SVGEGT. There are 13 residues in the CDR3. Trimming took 0 bases from V and 6 from J, leaving 9 bases between them. The CDR3 is CASSYSTGGEQYF. The CDR3 bases are TGTGCCAGCAGTTACTCGACCGGAGGCGAGCAGTACTTC.

This clonotype was seen only a few times. The rearrangement links TRBV4-3 to TRBJ2-1, with TRBD2 matching 11 bases. This CDR3 spans 19 amino acids. The ends lost 2 bases at V and 0 bases at J; junction bases unmatched: 9. Germline CDR1 LGHNA, CDR2 YSLEER. CDR3 bases: TGCGCCAGCAGCCAAACGCTAGCGGGGGGAGTCGGCTCCTACAATGAGCAGTTCTTC. The encoded protein is CASSQTLAGGVGSYNEQFF.

This clonotype occurred a few times. The chain has TRBV27 and TRBJ2-1; D may be TRBD2 (8 bases). The ends were cut back, 8 bases at V and 7 bases at J, with 21 bases in the middle. Germline V gives CDR1 MNHEY, CDR2 SMNVEV (reference sequence). The CDR3 totals 15 residues. The CDR3 spells CASLNGGGGRNEQFF. The CDR3 DNA reads as TGTGCCAGCCTGAATGGAGGGGGCGGGAGGAATGAGCAGTTCTTC.

This sequence joins TRBV7-6 and TRBJ2-1; unclear D gene. The CDR3 contains 13 residues. V was shortened by 4 bases and J by 1 base, with 5 bases between the two germline ends. Germline V lookup: CDR1 SGHVS, CDR2 FNYEAQ. CDR3 sequence reads: CASSCQSYNEQFF. CDR3 bases: TGTGCCAGCAGCTGCCAATCCTACAATGAGCAGTTCTTC.

This chain connects TRBV20-1 to TRBJ1-2; TRBD1 is a possible D gene (6 bases). V shed 0 bases and J shed 3 bases, with 11 bases lying between them. The CDR3 is 14 residues long. Germline V CDR1 and CDR2: DFQATT, SNEGSKA (reference sequence). The CDR3 coding sequence is TGCAGTGCTAGAGATCCGGGGGGCGACTATGGCTACACCTTC. Translation: CSARDPGGDYGYTF.

This clonotype came up a few times. The chain links TRBV27 to TRBJ2-3; D unclear. Germline lookup yields CDR1 MNHEY and CDR2 SMNVEV (reference sequence). V was cut by 8 bases and J by 0 bases, with 15 bases left in between. This CDR3 is 15 amino acids long. In nucleotides, the CDR3 is TGTGCCAGCGCCTTAGGCGCAGCTAGCACAGATACGCAGTATTTT. Its protein is CASALGAASTDTQYF.

This clonotype was found a few times. CDR3 nucleotides: TGTGCCAGCAGCCAAGATCGAGCAGGGGTTCAGCCCCAGCATTTT. Encoded protein: CASSQDRAGVQPQHF. V usage is TRBV4-2 and J usage is TRBJ1-5; D is possibly TRBD1 (6 bases). Deletions cut 0 bases from V and 6 bases from J, with 12 bases between. The CDR3 has 15 amino acids. Germline V gives CDR1 LGHNA, CDR2 YNFKEQ.

The V and J genes are TRBV12-3 or TRBV12-4 and TRBJ2-3, with 9 bases identical to TRBD1. The CDR3 spans 20 residues. V shed 5 bases and J 3 bases; nucleotides not matched to a gene: 21. CDR3 amino acids: CASSRHALAWDRAGTDTQYF. CDR3 nucleotides: TGTGCCAGCAGTCGACACGCCTTGGCCTGGGACAGGGCGGGGACAGATACGCAGTATTTT.

The rearrangement joins TRBV18 to TRBJ2-7; no definite D call. The germline V gene encodes CDR1 KGHSH and CDR2 LQKENI. The CDR3 sequence is 14 residues long. The ends were cut back, 2 bases at V and 0 bases at J, with 8 bases in the middle. This CDR3 reads CASSPSSYSYEQYF. CDR3 nucleotides: TGTGCCAGCTCACCATCGAGTTACTCCTACGAGCAGTACTTC.